Presented here are 24 T cell receptor beta chains from one specimen sequenced in a study of cytomegalovirus exposure and HLA in healthy donors. Primers for the PCR totalled 60 Vbeta and 13 Jbeta. Produced via immunoSEQ multiplex PCR; TCRdb's table is partial and in-frame only. The sample has 200,000 to 300,000 clones; 80% to 90% are singletons. The sample comprised PBMCs. These TCRs come from a woman aged 40 to 50 in good health and CMV-seropositive.

V is TRBV7-9 and J is TRBJ2-1; 10 nucleotides align to TRBD2. Trimming removed 4 bases from V and 15 bases from J; junction bases left unmatched: 9. There are 13 residues in the CDR3. The germline CDR1 and CDR2 sequences are SEHNR and FQNEAQ (reference sequence). This CDR3 is CASSSSGRAAWFF. CDR3 coding DNA: TGTGCCAGCAGCTCGAGCGGGAGGGCCGCGTGGTTCTTC.

The chain uses TRBV27 and TRBJ2-7, with TRBD1 as a possible D gene (6 bases). This CDR3 is 14 amino acids long. Germline V gives CDR1 MNHEY, CDR2 SMNVEV (reference sequence). The germline V and J ends were trimmed by 5 bases and 1 base, with 12 bases remaining between them. The CDR3 coding sequence is TGTGCCAGCAGTCCTTCGACAGGATCCTACGAGCAGTACTTC. It translates to CASSPSTGSYEQYF.

The chain is built from TRBV7-9 and TRBJ1-2; tentatively, D is TRBD1 (5 bases). CDR3 length: 10 amino acids. Germline V gives CDR1 SEHNR, CDR2 FQNEAQ (reference sequence). CDR3 sequence: CAWGGYGYTF. The CDR3 nucleotides are TGTGCTTGGGGGGGCTATGGCTACACCTTC.

The chain employs TRBV19 and TRBJ2-5, with TRBD1 matching over 7 bases. The CDR3 sequence is 15 residues long. V trimming: 3 bases; J trimming: 2 bases; junction bases outside the gene matches: 6. CDR1 and CDR2 from the germline V gene are LNHDA and SQIVND (reference sequence). The CDR3 DNA reads TGTGCCAGTAGTATGTGGACAGGCATGCAAGAGACCCAGTACTTC. Protein sequence: CASSMWTGMQETQYF.

The rearrangement uses TRBV21-1 and TRBJ2-1; TRBD1 is the table's D call, not checked against the DNA. TRBV21-1 is listed as a pseudogene. The length of the CDR3 is 17 residues. The DNA of the CDR3 is TGTGCCAGCCCACAGGGCCAGGAGGATTGGACCTACAATGAGCAGTTCTTC. As protein: CASPQGQEDWTYNEQFF.

J is TRBJ1-4 and V is TRBV29-1; maybe TRBD1 (5 bases). This CDR3 spans 14 amino acids. V was cut by 2 bases and J by 8 bases, with 15 bases left in between. Germline assignment: CDR1 SQVTM and CDR2 ANQGSEA. As DNA, the CDR3 is TGCAGCGTTGAACTTGGGGGGGAAGAAGAAAAACTGTTTTTT. Translated: CSVELGGEEEKLFF.

This clone was observed a single time. The chain is built from TRBV28 and TRBJ2-7; no clear D gene. Germline V gene sequence: CDR1 MDHEN, CDR2 SYDVKM. The CDR3 extends over 13 amino acids. V lost 3 bases, J lost 6 bases, and 12 bases lay in between. The CDR3 nucleotides read TGTGCCAGCAGTTTTGTAGCATCGGGCGAGCAGTACTTC. This codes for CASSFVASGEQYF.

V gene TRBV4-2 combines with J gene TRBJ2-1; no clear D. The CDR3 runs 18 residues. V lost 0 bases and J 4 bases, leaving 19 bases between the germline ends. The germline V gene encodes CDR1 LGHNA and CDR2 YNFKEQ. CDR3 sequence reads: CASSQDPDWSDKYNEQFF. CDR3 nucleotides: TGTGCCAGCAGCCAAGATCCTGACTGGAGCGATAAGTACAATGAGCAGTTCTTC.

The gene calls are TRBV5-1 and TRBJ2-7; tentatively, D is TRBD2 (7 bases). This CDR3 is 16 amino acids long. Trimming removed 3 bases at V and 7 bases at J, with 23 bases between. Germline V gene data show CDR1 as SGHRS and CDR2 as YFSETQ. CDR3 protein: CASSSGGLQGPGEQYF. CDR3 DNA sequence: TGCGCCAGCAGCTCGGGAGGTTTGCAGGGGCCGGGGGAGCAGTACTTC.

This chain uses TRBV5-5 with TRBJ2-1; D gene ambiguous. The V end was cut by 2 bases, the J end by 8 bases, with 11 bases between. The CDR3 is 13 residues long. The germline gives CDR1 SGHKS, CDR2 YYEKEE (reference sequence). The CDR3 DNA reads TGTGCCAGCAGCTTTTGGCTAGTCGATGAGCAGTTCTTC. It translates to CASSFWLVDEQFF.

The chain combines TRBV6-5 with TRBJ2-7; no clear D. The CDR3 extends over 13 amino acids. Between the trimmed V and J ends, which lost 2 bases and 3 bases, there was a span of 8 bases. Germline CDR1 is MNHEY and CDR2 is SVGAGI. CDR3 coding DNA: TGTGCCAGCAGTTACCGTAGAGACTACGAGCAGTACTTC. It is translated as CASSYRRDYEQYF.

This chain uses TRBV11-3 with TRBJ1-1; D is unresolved. The CDR3 consists of 11 residues. Germline assignment: CDR1 SGHNT and CDR2 YENEEA. Trimming left V 5 bases short and J 4 bases short, with 5 bases between. CDR3 in DNA: TGTGCCAGCAGCCCCTCCACTGAAGCTTTCTTT. Its translation is CASSPSTEAFF. Together with reference TRBV11-3 and TRBJ1-1, the CDR3 gives the full variable domain: EAGVVQSPRYKIIEKKQPVAFWCNPISGHNTLYWYLQNLGQGPELLIRYENEEAVDDSQLPKDRFSAERLKGVDSTLKIQPAELGDSAVYLCASSPSTEAFFGQGTRLTVV.

This CDR3 is CASRTGGQGGGSAQYF. The CDR3 nucleotides read TGTGCCAGCAGAACGGGCGGACAGGGTGGGGGATCAGCCCAGTACTTC. The chain employs TRBV28 and TRBJ2-5; 8 bases line up with TRBD1. The V gene end was trimmed by 6 bases and the J gene end by 9 bases; junction bases not matched to a gene: 18. The CDR3 runs 16 residues. The germline gives CDR1 MDHEN, CDR2 SYDVKM.

This clone was detected a few times. CDR3 DNA sequence: TGTGCCAGCAGGCCGGACAGCATTTTCACTGAAGCTTTCTTT. It translates to CASRPDSIFTEAFF. The V gene is TRBV6-5, the J gene TRBJ1-1; D might be TRBD1 (6 bases). CDR1 and CDR2 (germline): MNHEY, SVGAGI. V was shortened by 6 bases and J by 4 bases, with 15 bases between the two germline ends. The CDR3 contains 14 residues.

V is TRBV7-3 and J is TRBJ1-2, with a possible D match to TRBD1 (6 bases). CDR3 length equals 13 residues. The V and J ends lost 2 bases and 8 bases respectively, with 12 bases between them. The V gene's germline CDR1 is SGHTA and CDR2 FQGTGA. CDR3 nucleotides: TGTGCCAGCAGCTTATTCTCAGGGGAAGGCTACACCTTC. Its protein is CASSLFSGEGYTF.

The chain has TRBV11-2 and TRBJ1-1, with D perhaps matching TRBD1 (6 bases). Germline CDR1 and CDR2: SGHAT and FQNNGV. Trimming removed 6 bases at V and 2 bases at J, with 19 bases between. This CDR3 has 16 amino acids. This chain's CDR3 is CASRRAWGPGNTEAFF. For the CDR3, the DNA is TGTGCCAGCAGGCGAGCGTGGGGGCCGGGTAACACTGAAGCTTTCTTT.

The chain recombines TRBV9 with TRBJ1-2, with 9 nucleotides matching TRBD1. The length of the CDR3 is 13 residues. In germline, CDR1 is SGDLS, CDR2 YYNGEE. After removal of 0 bases from V and 6 bases from J, the junction contained 0 bases not matched to a gene. CDR3 loop: CASSVGTGDGYTF. CDR3 coding DNA: TGTGCCAGCAGCGTAGGGACAGGGGATGGCTACACCTTC.

The chain employs TRBV28 and TRBJ1-2, with a tentative D call TRBD1 (5 bases). Per the germline V gene, CDR1 is MDHEN and CDR2 is SYDVKM. Trimming took 7 bases from V and 3 from J, leaving 18 bases between them. The CDR3 consists of 15 residues. CDR3 loop: CASIERGGIHYGYTF. CDR3 DNA sequence: TGTGCCAGCATCGAAAGGGGTGGGATCCACTATGGCTACACCTTC.

This sequence joins TRBV7-3 and TRBJ2-1, with 10 bases aligning to TRBD2. The germline V gene has CDR1 SGHTA and CDR2 FQGTGA. The CDR3 length is 16 residues. J was trimmed by 6 bases and V by 8 bases; bases with no gene match: 13. The CDR3 loop reads CASGATGTSVGNEQFF. The DNA of the CDR3 is TGTGCCAGCGGCGCGACCGGGACTAGCGTAGGCAATGAGCAGTTCTTC.

The chain carries TRBV7-2 and TRBJ2-4; 9 nucleotides align to TRBD2. The CDR3 sequence is 16 residues long. Germline CDR1 reads SGHTA; CDR2 reads FQGNSA. J was trimmed by 8 bases and V by 3 bases; bases with no gene match: 11. The CDR3 bases are TGTGCCAGCAGCTTTGGTCAGGCGGGAGGGGGGGACATTCAGTACTTC. Translation gives CASSFGQAGGGDIQYF.

The chain carries TRBV6-5 and TRBJ2-3; 7 bases agree with TRBD1. Germline trimming cut 5 bases from V and 8 bases from J; bases unmatched to any gene: 10. This CDR3 comprises 14 residues. Germline assignment: CDR1 MNHEY and CDR2 SVGAGI. CDR3 coding DNA: TGTGCCAGCAGTAATCCTCTACAGGGGAGTACGCAGTATTTT. Translation: CASSNPLQGSTQYF.

J is TRBJ2-5 and V is TRBV6-5; D is uncertain. With 4 bases removed from V and 2 bases from J, the gap between germline ends came to 14 bases. The germline V gene encodes CDR1 MNHEY and CDR2 SVGAGI. The CDR3 has 15 residues. The CDR3: CASSSLSRRQETQYF. The CDR3 coding sequence is TGTGCCAGCAGTTCTTTATCTAGACGGCAAGAGACCCAGTACTTC.

This clone appeared once. The chain recombines TRBV6-5 with TRBJ1-6; perhaps TRBD1 as D (6 bases). Trimming cost V 3 bases and J 1 base, with 7 bases left between them. Germline V gene lookup returns CDR1 MNHEY and CDR2 SVGAGI. CDR3 size: 15 residues. The CDR3 region is CASSYGQSYNSPLHF. The CDR3 DNA is TGTGCCAGCAGTTATGGACAGTCCTATAATTCACCCCTCCACTTT.

This clone was recorded once. V is TRBV7-9 and J is TRBJ2-5; the match to TRBD2 covers 10 bases. V dropped 3 bases and J dropped 4; count of bases not matched to a gene: 8. CDR3 length: 16 residues. Germline CDR1 is SEHNR and CDR2 is FQNEAQ (reference sequence). The CDR3 DNA reads as TGTGCCAGCAGCTTCGTAGCGGGAGGTCGGGGAGAGACCCAGTACTTC. Its protein product is CASSFVAGGRGETQYF.